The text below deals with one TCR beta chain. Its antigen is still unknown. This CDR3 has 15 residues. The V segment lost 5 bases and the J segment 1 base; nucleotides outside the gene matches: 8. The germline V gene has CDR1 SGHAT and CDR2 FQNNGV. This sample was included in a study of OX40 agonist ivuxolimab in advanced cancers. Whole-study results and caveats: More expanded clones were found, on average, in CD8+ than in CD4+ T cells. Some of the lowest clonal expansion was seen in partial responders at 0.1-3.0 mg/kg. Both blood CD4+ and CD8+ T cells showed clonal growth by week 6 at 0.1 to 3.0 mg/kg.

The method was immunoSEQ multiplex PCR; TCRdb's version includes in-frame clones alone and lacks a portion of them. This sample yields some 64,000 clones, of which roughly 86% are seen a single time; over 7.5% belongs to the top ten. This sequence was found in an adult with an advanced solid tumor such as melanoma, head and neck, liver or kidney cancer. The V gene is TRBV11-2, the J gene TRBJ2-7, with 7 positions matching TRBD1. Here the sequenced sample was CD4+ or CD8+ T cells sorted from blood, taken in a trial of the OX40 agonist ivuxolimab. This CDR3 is CASSLRDRRSYEQYF. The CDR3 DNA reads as TGTGCCAGCAGCCTCCGGGACAGAAGGTCCTACGAGCAGTACTTC. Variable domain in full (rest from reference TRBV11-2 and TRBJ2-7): EAGVAQSPRYKIIEKRQSVAFWCNPISGHATLYWYQQILGQGPKLLIQFQNNGVVDDSQLPKDRFSAERLKGVDSTLKIQPAKLEDSAVYLCASSLRDRRSYEQYFGPGTRLTVT.